This T cell receptor beta chain originates from a study of cytomegalovirus exposure and HLA in healthy donors. The V gene end was trimmed by 4 bases and the J gene end by 5 bases; junction bases not matched to a gene: 11. Germline CDR1 reads SGHRS; CDR2 reads YFSETQ. CDR3 size: 16 residues. Amplification used 60 Vbeta primers and 13 Jbeta primers. Generated by immunoSEQ multiplex PCR, the TCRdb table keeps only in-frame clones and is missing some. The sample has 50,000 to 75,000 clones; about four fifths are singletons. This clonotype originated in a woman in her 40s in good health and CMV-seronegative. This chain joins TRBV5-1 and TRBJ1-1; 10 nucleotides line up with TRBD1. Input material: PBMCs. Here the CDR3 reads CASSAGQGVVATEAFF. The CDR3 DNA reads as TGCGCCAGCAGCGCCGGACAGGGGGTTGTAGCTACTGAAGCTTTCTTT.